This paragraph covers one T cell receptor beta chain sequence. The CDR3 sequence is 12 residues long. V was clipped by 3 bases and J by 6 bases, with 9 bases between them. Looked up from germline, CDR1 is SGHRS and CDR2 is YFSETQ. As defined, naive CD8 cells were CD45RO-negative and positively selected for CCR7, with terminally differentiated effector memory CD45RA+ cells excluded. This record comes from a study of shared clonotypes between healthy human individuals. Across the study: Aged between 18 and 49, the donors were a couple of women and three men.

Every immunoSEQ plate was one replicate of a subset's evenly spread DNA. The assay was immunoSEQ multiplex PCR, and TCRdb's table has in-frame clones only and misses some. The sample shows 600,000 or so clones, roughly 95% of them seen only once. The chain is built from TRBV5-1 and TRBJ1-2; D is possibly TRBD1 (6 bases). This TCR was sampled from a woman aged 25 to 39 in good health. Source material: naive CD8+ T cells sorted from blood. CDR3 DNA sequence: TGCGCCAGCAGCTCGTACAGGGATGGCTACACCTTC. Protein product: CASSSYRDGYTF.